Each of the 3 T cell receptor beta chains below was sequenced from the same sample in a study of T cells in pancreatic ductal adenocarcinoma. The table came from immunoSEQ multiplex PCR; TCRdb's copy has only in-frame clones and leaves some out. The sample records more than 85,000 clones, about 96% being singletons. No neoadjuvant therapy was given to the selected pancreatic ductal adenocarcinoma patients before their surgery. Sequencing input: PBMCs. The receptors here all came from a human donor with pancreatic ductal adenocarcinoma.

This chain links TRBV28 with TRBJ2-1; 11 bases agree with TRBD2. The CDR3 is 14 residues long. The germline V gene has CDR1 MDHEN and CDR2 SYDVKM. Trimming took 6 bases from V and 8 from J; bases not matched to a gene: 6. As DNA, the CDR3 is TGTGCCAGCAGGCTAGCGGGAGGATCCCATGAGCAGTTCTTC. The encoded protein is CASRLAGGSHEQFF.

This clone was found once. The rearrangement uses TRBV5-1 and TRBJ2-1; weak D call: TRBD2 (5 bases). This CDR3 is built from 15 residues. Germline V gene lookup returns CDR1 SGHRS and CDR2 YFSETQ. The ends were cut back, 0 bases at V and 3 bases at J, with 10 bases in the middle. This CDR3 reads CASSLEGRDYNEQFF. The CDR3 DNA reads as TGCGCCAGCAGCTTGGAAGGCCGGGACTACAATGAGCAGTTCTTC. The full variable domain, its missing parts supplied by reference TRBV5-1 and TRBJ2-1, is KAGVTQTPRYLIKTRGQQVTLSCSPISGHRSVSWYQQTPGQGLQFLFEYFSETQRNKGNFPGRFSGRQFSNSRSEMNVSTLELGDSALYLCASSLEGRDYNEQFFGPGTRLTVL.

This clone has a handful of counts. The chain is built from TRBV4-2 and TRBJ2-3; D is undetermined. Germline CDR1 and CDR2: LGHNA and YNFKEQ. Between the trimmed V and J ends, which lost 4 bases and 4 bases, there was a span of 12 bases. The CDR3 spans 14 residues. CDR3 sequence reads: CASSPKATADTQYF. CDR3 nucleotides: TGTGCCAGCAGCCCCAAGGCTACAGCAGATACGCAGTATTTT.